The entry that follows covers one TCR beta chain sequence. This entry is derived from a study of T cell responses to AZD1222 COVID-19 vaccine. TCRdb's table, derived via immunoSEQ multiplex PCR, lists solely in-frame clones and lacks some. The sample records roughly 140,000 clones, approximately 78% being singletons. Looked up from germline, CDR1 is SGHDT and CDR2 is YYEEEE. V dropped 4 bases and J dropped 1 base, with 17 bases sitting between them. This CDR3 is 16 amino acids long. The chain combines TRBV5-6 with TRBJ1-1; weak D call: TRBD1 (5 bases). Specimen: peripheral blood, collected on day 0 of MenACWY control vaccination. This sequence was found in an adult in good health. In DNA, the CDR3 is TGTGCCAGCAGCCAACCTCCCCCGAGGGGGAACACTGAAGCTTTCTTT. Its translation is CASSQPPPRGNTEAFF. Together with reference TRBV5-6 and TRBJ1-1, the CDR3 gives the full variable domain: DAGVTQSPTHLIKTRGQQVTLRCSPKSGHDTVSWYQQALGQGPQFIFQYYEEEERQRGNFPDRFSGHQFPNYSSELNVNALLLGDSALYLCASSQPPPRGNTEAFFGQGTRLTVV.